A single sample gave rise to the 15 T cell receptor beta chains below, sequenced in a study of cytomegalovirus exposure and HLA in healthy donors. PCR used 60 Vbeta primers and 13 Jbeta primers. Libraries were prepared by immunoSEQ multiplex PCR; TCRdb keeps only in-frame clonotypes and omits some of them. The data hold 100,000 to 150,000 clones, with 65% to 85% observed a single time. Specimen: PBMCs. Every receptor here comes from a middle-aged man in good health and CMV-seronegative.

CDR3 amino acids: CASSLGPTDTQYF. CDR3 DNA: TGTGCCAGCAGTTTAGGGCCCACAGATACGCAGTATTTT. J is TRBJ2-3 and V is TRBV27; D unclear. The CDR3 contains 13 residues. Trimming took 2 bases from V and 2 from J, leaving 5 bases between them. Germline assignment: CDR1 MNHEY and CDR2 SMNVEV (reference sequence).

The gene calls are TRBV6-1 and TRBJ2-5; D may be TRBD1 (5 bases). From germline, CDR1 is MNHNS and CDR2 SASEGT. V was shortened by 0 bases and J by 4 bases, with 12 bases between the two germline ends. CDR3 length: 15 amino acids. CDR3 residues: CASSEARQGRETQYF. CDR3 DNA: TGTGCCAGCAGTGAAGCAAGGCAGGGAAGAGAGACCCAGTACTTC.

CDR3 in amino acids: CASSSLSTDTQYF. The CDR3 DNA reads TGTGCCAGCAGCTCCCTTAGCACAGATACGCAGTATTTT. V is TRBV7-9 and J is TRBJ2-3; D gene unclear. The CDR3 contains 13 residues. Trimming removed 4 bases at V and 0 bases at J, with 5 bases between. The germline CDR1 and CDR2 sequences are SEHNR and FQNEAQ (reference sequence).

The gene calls are TRBV9 and TRBJ2-2; weak D call: TRBD2 (5 bases). The CDR3 is 16 amino acids. Trimming took 5 bases from V and 3 from J, leaving 17 bases between them. Germline V gene data show CDR1 as SGDLS and CDR2 as YYNGEE. The CDR3 region has the DNA TGTGCCAGCAGTACGACACTAGTGGCGGACACCGGGGAGCTGTTTTTT. Translation gives CASSTTLVADTGELFF.

The V gene is TRBV28, the J gene TRBJ2-5; possibly TRBD1 for D (5 bases). Per germline, CDR1 MDHEN and CDR2 SYDVKM. This CDR3 is 15 amino acids long. Trimming took 5 bases from V and 1 from J, leaving 14 bases between them. CDR3 coding DNA: TGTGCCAGCAGTGCGCGACGGACATTCCAAGAGACCCAGTACTTC. Translating it yields CASSARRTFQETQYF.

Concerning this clone: A junction boundary mismatches the germline segment, possibly from a read error. The chain is built from TRBV6-1 and TRBJ1-3; TRBD1 matches 8 bases. Germline V gene sequence: CDR1 MNHNS, CDR2 SASEGT. The CDR3 is 14 residues long. Written as DNA, the CDR3 is TGTGCCAGCAGGGAAGACAGGGGAGGAAACACCATATATTTT. Amino acids: CASREDRGGNTIYF.

The J gene is TRBJ2-7, the V gene TRBV27; the D gene is possibly TRBD1 (5 bases). The CDR3 has 14 residues. Trimming took off 5 bases at V and 5 bases at J, with 16 bases between the two ends. Looked up from germline, CDR1 is MNHEY and CDR2 is SMNVEV (reference sequence). DNA for the CDR3: TGTGCCAGCAGTCCCCCCAGCAGGGTCCACGAGCAGTACTTC. Protein product: CASSPPSRVHEQYF.

In its sample, this clone was seen once. This rearrangement joins TRBV6-1 to TRBJ1-1; D not certain. The CDR3 totals 15 residues. Germline V gene sequence: CDR1 MNHNS, CDR2 SASEGT. Deletions cut 1 base from V and 3 bases from J, with 12 bases between. The chain's CDR3 is CASSEGPGLDTEAFF. The CDR3 DNA reads TGTGCCAGCAGTGAAGGTCCGGGATTGGACACTGAAGCTTTCTTT.

CDR3 in DNA: TGCGCCAGCAGCTGGGGACAGGGAGTACGCACAGATACGCAGTATTTT. Its protein product is CASSWGQGVRTDTQYF. The chain links TRBV5-1 to TRBJ2-3, with 9 bases identical to TRBD1. V trimming: 3 bases; J trimming: 1 base; junction bases outside the gene matches: 6. CDR3 length: 16 residues. Per the germline V gene, CDR1 is SGHRS and CDR2 is YFSETQ.

This chain links TRBV30 with TRBJ2-5; D is ambiguous. V was clipped by 4 bases and J by 0 bases, with 6 bases between them. CDR1 and CDR2 from the germline V gene are GTSNPN and SVGIG (reference sequence). CDR3 length: 12 residues. The CDR3 loop reads CAWMAYQETQYF. DNA of the CDR3: TGTGCCTGGATGGCATACCAAGAGACCCAGTACTTC. The complete variable domain, with remaining parts taken from reference TRBV30 and TRBJ2-5, reads SQTIHQWPATLVQPVGSPLSLECTVEGTSNPNLYWYRQAAGRGLQLLFYSVGIGQISSEVPQNLSASRPQDRQFILSSKKLLLSDSGFYLCAWMAYQETQYFGPGTRLLVL.

The chain combines TRBV27 with TRBJ2-7; 7 bases match TRBD1. This CDR3 is 14 amino acids long. V trimming: 1 base; J trimming: 2 bases; junction bases outside the gene matches: 2. The germline V gene encodes CDR1 MNHEY and CDR2 SMNVEV (reference sequence). The CDR3 DNA follows: TGTGCCAGCAGTTTATATGGGACAGCCTACGAGCAGTACTTC. Translating it yields CASSLYGTAYEQYF.

V is TRBV5-4 and J is TRBJ2-7; D gene uncertain. The CDR3 covers 11 residues. V was pared by 0 bases and J by 8 bases, with 6 bases between. The germline V gene has CDR1 SGHNT and CDR2 YYREEE (reference sequence). The chain's CDR3 is CASSLATQQYF. CDR3 bases: TGTGCCAGCAGCTTGGCCACTCAGCAGTACTTC.

The chain employs TRBV9 and TRBJ1-6; D uncertain. V was clipped by 4 bases and J by 1 base, with 6 bases between them. This CDR3 has 14 amino acids. CDR1 and CDR2 (germline): SGDLS, YYNGEE. The CDR3 sequence: CASSPSSYNSPLHF. The DNA of the CDR3 is TGTGCCAGCAGCCCCTCGTCCTATAATTCACCCCTCCACTTT.

This rearrangement joins TRBV10-2 to TRBJ2-1; 8 bases are a match to TRBD2. CDR3 length: 15 residues. Germline V gene lookup returns CDR1 WSHSY and CDR2 SAAADI. V was clipped by 6 bases and J by 4 bases; unmatched bases: 8. CDR3 in amino acids: CASRGTSGGYNEQFF. The CDR3 DNA sequence: TGCGCCAGCAGGGGCACCAGCGGGGGATACAATGAGCAGTTCTTC.

V gene TRBV5-6 combines with J gene TRBJ1-2, with D possibly matching TRBD1 (5 bases). The CDR3 is 16 amino acids. CDR1 is SGHDT and CDR2 is YYEEEE in the germline V gene. V was pared by 5 bases and J by 1 base, with 18 bases between. CDR3 nucleotide sequence: TGTGCCAGCAGGGGGCACTCTTCTAATTTTAACTATGGCTACACCTTC. The encoded protein is CASRGHSSNFNYGYTF.